Described below is a single T cell receptor (beta chain) sequence and its context. This record belongs to a study of T cell changes during pregnancy in multiple sclerosis. Produced via immunoSEQ multiplex PCR; TCRdb's table is partial and in-frame only. This sample has around 67,000 clones; around 92% occur once, and the top ten carry around 2.3%. The CDR3 length is 16 residues. Per germline, CDR1 LNHNV and CDR2 YYDKDF (reference sequence). With 0 bases clipped from V and 3 bases from J, the junction kept 7 bases outside the gene matches. The clonotype comes from a female donor with multiple sclerosis, enrolled in a pregnancy study. The genes are TRBV15 and TRBJ2-7; 8 bases align to TRBD2. Sequenced here: peripheral blood, sampled in the first trimester of pregnancy. Here the CDR3 DNA reads TGTGCCACCAGCAGAGATTGGCCCAGCGGGAGCTACGAGCAGTACTTC. It translates to CATSRDWPSGSYEQYF.